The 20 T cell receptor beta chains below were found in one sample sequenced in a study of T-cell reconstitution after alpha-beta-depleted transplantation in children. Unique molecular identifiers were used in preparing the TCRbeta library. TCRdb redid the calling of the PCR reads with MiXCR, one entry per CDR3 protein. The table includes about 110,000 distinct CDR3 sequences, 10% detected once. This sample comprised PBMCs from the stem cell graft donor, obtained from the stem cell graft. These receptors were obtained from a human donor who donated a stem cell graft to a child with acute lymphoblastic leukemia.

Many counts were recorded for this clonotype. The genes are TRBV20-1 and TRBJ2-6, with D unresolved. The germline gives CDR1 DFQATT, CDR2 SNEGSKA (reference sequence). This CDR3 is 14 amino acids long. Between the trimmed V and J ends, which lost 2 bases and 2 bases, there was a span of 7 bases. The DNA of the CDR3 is TGCAGTGCTAGATACCCCCCTGGGGCCAACGTCCTGACTTTC. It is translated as CSARYPPGANVLTF.

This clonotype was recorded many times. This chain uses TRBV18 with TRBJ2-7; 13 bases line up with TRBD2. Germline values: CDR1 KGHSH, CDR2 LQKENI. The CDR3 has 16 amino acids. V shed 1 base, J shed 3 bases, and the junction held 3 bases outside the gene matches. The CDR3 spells CASSPRTSGGFYEQYF. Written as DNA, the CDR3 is TGTGCCAGCTCACCACGGACTAGCGGGGGATTCTACGAGCAGTACTTC.

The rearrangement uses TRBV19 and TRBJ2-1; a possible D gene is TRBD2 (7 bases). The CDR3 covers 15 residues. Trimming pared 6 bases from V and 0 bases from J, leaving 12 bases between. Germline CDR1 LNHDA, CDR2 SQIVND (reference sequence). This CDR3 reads CASRRGGGSYNEQFF. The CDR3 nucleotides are TGTGCCAGTAGAAGGGGGGGAGGCTCCTACAATGAGCAGTTCTTC.

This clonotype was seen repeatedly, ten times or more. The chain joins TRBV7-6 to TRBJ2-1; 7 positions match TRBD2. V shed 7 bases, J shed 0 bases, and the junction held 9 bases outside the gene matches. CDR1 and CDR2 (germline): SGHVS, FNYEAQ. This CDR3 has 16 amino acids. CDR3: CASTSKRGDSYNEQFF. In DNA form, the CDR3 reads TGTGCCAGCACCTCTAAACGGGGGGACTCCTACAATGAGCAGTTCTTC.

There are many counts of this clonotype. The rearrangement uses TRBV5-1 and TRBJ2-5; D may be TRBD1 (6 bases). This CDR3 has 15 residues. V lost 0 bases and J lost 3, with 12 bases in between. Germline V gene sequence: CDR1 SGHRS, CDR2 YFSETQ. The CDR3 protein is CASSLASRTEETQYF. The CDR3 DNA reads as TGCGCCAGCAGCTTGGCGTCCCGGACAGAAGAGACCCAGTACTTC.

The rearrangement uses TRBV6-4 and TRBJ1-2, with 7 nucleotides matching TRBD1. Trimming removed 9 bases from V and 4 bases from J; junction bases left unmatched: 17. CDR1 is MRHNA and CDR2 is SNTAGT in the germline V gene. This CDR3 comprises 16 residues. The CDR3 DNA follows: TGTGCCAGTAGTAGTCGCACAGGGGATGAGTTCTATGGCTACACCTTC. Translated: CASSSRTGDEFYGYTF.

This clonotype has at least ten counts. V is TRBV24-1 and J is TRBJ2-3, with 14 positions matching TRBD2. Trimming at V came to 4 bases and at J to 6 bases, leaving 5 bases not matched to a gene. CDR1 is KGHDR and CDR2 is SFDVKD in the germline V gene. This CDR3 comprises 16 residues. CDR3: CATSEGRTSGRDTQYF. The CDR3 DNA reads TGTGCCACCAGTGAAGGAAGGACTAGCGGGAGGGATACGCAGTATTTT.

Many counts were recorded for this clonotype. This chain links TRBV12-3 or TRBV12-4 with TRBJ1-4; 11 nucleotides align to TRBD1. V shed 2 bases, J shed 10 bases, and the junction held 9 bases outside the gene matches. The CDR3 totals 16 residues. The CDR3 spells CASSLKGQGGFAKLFF. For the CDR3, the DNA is TGTGCCAGCAGTTTAAAGGGACAGGGGGGGTTTGCAAAACTGTTTTTT.

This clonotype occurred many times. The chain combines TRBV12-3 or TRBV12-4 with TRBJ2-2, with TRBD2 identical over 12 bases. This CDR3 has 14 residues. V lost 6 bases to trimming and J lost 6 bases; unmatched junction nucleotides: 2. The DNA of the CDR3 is TGTGCCAGCAGACGACTAGCGGGAGCCGGGGAGCTGTTTTTT. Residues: CASRRLAGAGELFF.

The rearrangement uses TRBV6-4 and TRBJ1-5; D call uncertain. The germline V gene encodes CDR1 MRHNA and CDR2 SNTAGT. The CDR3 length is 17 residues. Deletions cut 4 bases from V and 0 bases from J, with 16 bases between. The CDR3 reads CASSGLGRVNSNQPQHF. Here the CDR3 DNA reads TGTGCCAGCAGTGGCCTCGGGAGGGTGAATAGCAATCAGCCCCAGCATTTT.

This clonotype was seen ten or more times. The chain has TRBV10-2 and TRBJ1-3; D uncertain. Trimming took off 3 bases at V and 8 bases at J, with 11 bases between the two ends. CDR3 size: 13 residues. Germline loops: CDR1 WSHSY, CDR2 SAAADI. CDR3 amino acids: CASSESGRDTIYF. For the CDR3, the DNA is TGCGCCAGCAGTGAAAGCGGGAGAGACACCATATATTTT.

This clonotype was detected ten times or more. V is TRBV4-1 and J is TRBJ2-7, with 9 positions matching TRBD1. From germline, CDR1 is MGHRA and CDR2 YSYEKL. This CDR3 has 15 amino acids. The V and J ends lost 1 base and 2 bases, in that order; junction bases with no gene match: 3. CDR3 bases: TGCGCCAGCAGCCAAGGGGACAGGGCAACCTACGAGCAGTACTTC. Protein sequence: CASSQGDRATYEQYF.

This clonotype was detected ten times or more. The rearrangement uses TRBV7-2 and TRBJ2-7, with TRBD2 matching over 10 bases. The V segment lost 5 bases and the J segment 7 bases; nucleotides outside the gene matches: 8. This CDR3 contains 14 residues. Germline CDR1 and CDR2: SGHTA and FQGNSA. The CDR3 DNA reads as TGTGCCAGCAGCAACCTAGCGGGAGTGGGGGAGCAGTACTTC. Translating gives CASSNLAGVGEQYF.

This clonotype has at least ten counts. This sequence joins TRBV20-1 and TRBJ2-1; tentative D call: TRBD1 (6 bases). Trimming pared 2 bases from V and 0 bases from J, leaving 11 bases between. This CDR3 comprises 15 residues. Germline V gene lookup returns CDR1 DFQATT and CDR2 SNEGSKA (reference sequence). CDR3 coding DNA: TGCAGTGCTAGACGGCAGGGGAGCTCCTACAATGAGCAGTTCTTC. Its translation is CSARRQGSSYNEQFF.

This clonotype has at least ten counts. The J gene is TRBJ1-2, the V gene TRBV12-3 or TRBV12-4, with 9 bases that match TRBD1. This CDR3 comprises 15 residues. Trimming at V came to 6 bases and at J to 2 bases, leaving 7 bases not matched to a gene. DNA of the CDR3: TGTGCCAGCAGCCCCACAGGGGGCGGGAACTATGGCTACACCTTC. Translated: CASSPTGGGNYGYTF.

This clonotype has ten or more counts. CDR3 protein: CASSQDIGQGDTGELFF. CDR3 coding DNA: TGCGCCAGCAGCCAAGATATCGGGCAGGGGGACACCGGGGAGCTGTTTTTT. This chain links TRBV4-3 with TRBJ2-2; the match to TRBD1 covers 7 bases. CDR1 is LGHNA and CDR2 is YSLEER in the germline V gene. The CDR3 is 17 amino acids. Germline trimming cut 0 bases from V and 3 bases from J; bases unmatched to any gene: 7.

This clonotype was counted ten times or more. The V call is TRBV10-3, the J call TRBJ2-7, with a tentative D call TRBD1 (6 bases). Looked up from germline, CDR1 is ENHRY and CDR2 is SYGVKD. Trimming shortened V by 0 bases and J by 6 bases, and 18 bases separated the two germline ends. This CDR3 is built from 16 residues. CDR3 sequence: CAISESTGQGRVEQYF. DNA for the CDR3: TGTGCCATCAGTGAGTCTACGGGCCAGGGGCGTGTCGAGCAGTACTTC.

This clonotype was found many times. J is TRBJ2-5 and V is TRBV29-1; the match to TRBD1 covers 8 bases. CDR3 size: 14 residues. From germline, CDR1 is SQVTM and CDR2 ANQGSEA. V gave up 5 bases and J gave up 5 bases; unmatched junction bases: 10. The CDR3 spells CSVRNDRGEETQYF. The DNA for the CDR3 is TGCAGCGTTCGTAATGACAGGGGTGAGGAGACCCAGTACTTC.

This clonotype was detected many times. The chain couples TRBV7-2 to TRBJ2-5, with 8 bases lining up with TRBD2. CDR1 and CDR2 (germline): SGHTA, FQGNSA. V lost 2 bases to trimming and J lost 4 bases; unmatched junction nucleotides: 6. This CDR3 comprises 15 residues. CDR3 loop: CASSLKRSGGETQYF. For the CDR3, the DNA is TGTGCCAGCAGCTTAAAGCGGAGCGGGGGAGAGACCCAGTACTTC.

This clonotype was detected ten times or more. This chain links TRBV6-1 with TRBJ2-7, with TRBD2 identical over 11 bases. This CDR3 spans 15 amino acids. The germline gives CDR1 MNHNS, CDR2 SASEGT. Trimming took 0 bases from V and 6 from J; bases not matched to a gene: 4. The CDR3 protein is CASSEAVTSGAEQYF. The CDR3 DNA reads TGTGCCAGCAGTGAAGCAGTGACTAGCGGGGCCGAGCAGTACTTC.